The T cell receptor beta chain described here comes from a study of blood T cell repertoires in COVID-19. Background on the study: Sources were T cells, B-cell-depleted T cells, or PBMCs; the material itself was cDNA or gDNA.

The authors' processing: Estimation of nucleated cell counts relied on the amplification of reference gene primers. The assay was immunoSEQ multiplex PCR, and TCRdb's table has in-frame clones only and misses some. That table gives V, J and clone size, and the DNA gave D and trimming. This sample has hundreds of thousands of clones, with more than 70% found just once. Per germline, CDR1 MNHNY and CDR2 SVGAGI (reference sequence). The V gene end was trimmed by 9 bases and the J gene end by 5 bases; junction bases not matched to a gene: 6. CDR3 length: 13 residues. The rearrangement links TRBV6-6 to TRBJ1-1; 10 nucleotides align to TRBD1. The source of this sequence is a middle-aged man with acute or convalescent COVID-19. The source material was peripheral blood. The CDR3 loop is CARGDRGETEAFF. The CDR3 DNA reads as TGTGCCAGGGGGGACAGGGGAGAAACTGAAGCTTTCTTT.